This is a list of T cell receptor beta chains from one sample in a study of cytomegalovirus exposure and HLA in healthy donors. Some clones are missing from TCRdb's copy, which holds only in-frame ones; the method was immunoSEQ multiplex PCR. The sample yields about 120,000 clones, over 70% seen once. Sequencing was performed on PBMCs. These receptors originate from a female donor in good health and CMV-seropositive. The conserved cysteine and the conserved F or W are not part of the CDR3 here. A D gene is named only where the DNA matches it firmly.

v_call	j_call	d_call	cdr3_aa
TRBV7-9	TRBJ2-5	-	ASSLYETQY
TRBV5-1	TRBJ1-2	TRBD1	ASSLLGQGAGYGYT
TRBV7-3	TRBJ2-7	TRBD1	ASSLSGQGNYEQY
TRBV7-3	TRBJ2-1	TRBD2	ASSPLAGAYNEQF
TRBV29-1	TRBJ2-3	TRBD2	SVGLAGGGDTQY
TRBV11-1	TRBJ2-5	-	ASSLVGVFSGRQETQY
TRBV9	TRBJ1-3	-	ASSVTAISGNTIY
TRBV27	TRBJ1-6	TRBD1	ASSLTGGSYNSPLH
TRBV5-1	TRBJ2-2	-	ASSLGDYTGELF
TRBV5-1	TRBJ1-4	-	ASSPGGLRDEKLF